This T cell receptor (beta chain) is drawn from a study of blood T cell dynamics during melanoma immunotherapy. Study-wide results and caveats: The study could not tell melanoma-specific clones from general immune activation.

J was trimmed by 5 bases and V by 0 bases; bases with no gene match: 9. CDR1 is LGHNA and CDR2 is YSLEER in the germline V gene. This CDR3 spans 16 amino acids. Specified time point: week 3, after first cycle of checkpoint inhibitor. Disease control meant complete response, partial response or stable disease at 12 weeks. Patients had no prior systemic cancer treatment, immunosuppressants or other active cancers. With respect to this clone: Its antigen is currently unknown.

Every bulk PBMC sample received the same 350 ng of DNA. The assay was immunoSEQ multiplex PCR, and TCRdb's table has in-frame clones only and misses some. The sample records roughly 5,000 clones, roughly 90% being singletons. This sequence originates from a human donor with melanoma. The chain carries TRBV4-3 and TRBJ1-1, with 7 bases that match TRBD1. The sequenced sample was blood, obtained from a patient treated with checkpoint blockade. For the CDR3, the DNA is TGCGCCAGCAGCCAAGATATGGTACAGGGGATTACTGAAGCTTTCTTT. Its translation: CASSQDMVQGITEAFF.